The clone carrying this T cell receptor beta chain was seen at least ten times. The data belong to a study of T cells in Graves' hyperthyroidism and ophthalmopathy. The CDR3 regions of TCR beta were amplified from RNA transcripts. HTBI primers were used for first-round RT-PCR of the TCR CDR3. Each CDR3 protein gets one entry after TCRdb re-called the multiplex PCR reads with MiXCR. The profile covers a few hundred thousand distinct CDR3 sequences, with about 14% appearing a single time and 20% taken by the ten largest. CDR1 is LGHNA and CDR2 is YNFKEQ in the germline V gene. This CDR3 is 17 amino acids long. V was shortened by 0 bases and J by 6 bases, with 21 bases between the two germline ends.

The sequence derives from a woman aged 25 to 39 with Graves' ophthalmopathy. Source material: blood. The chain is built from TRBV4-2 and TRBJ2-7, with D unclear. CDR3 loop: CASSQELEGSLLGEQYF. CDR3 nucleotides: TGTGCCAGCAGCCAAGAGTTGGAAGGCTCCCTCTTGGGCGAGCAGTACTTC.